This entry lists 7 T cell receptor beta chains sequenced from one sample in a study of blood T cell repertoires in COVID-19. Sequencing used immunoSEQ multiplex PCR; TCRdb keeps in-frame clones, though not all of them. The repertoire has 200,000 or so clones, about 84% of them found once; the top ten carry about 4.9%. Material for sequencing was peripheral blood. Source of these receptors: a woman aged 25 to 45 with acute or convalescent COVID-19.

This chain connects TRBV18 to TRBJ2-5; 8 positions match TRBD2. The CDR3 totals 16 residues. Trimming took 0 bases from V and 4 from J; bases not matched to a gene: 7. The germline gives CDR1 KGHSH, CDR2 LQKENI. CDR3 nucleotide sequence: TGTGCCAGCTCACCACCGGGCCGAGCGGGGGCAGAGACCCAGTACTTC. It is translated as CASSPPGRAGAETQYF. Complete variable domain (other parts from reference TRBV18 and TRBJ2-5): NAGVMQNPRHLVRRRGQEARLRCSPMKGHSHVYWYRQLPEEGLKFMVYLQKENIIDESGMPKERFSAEFPKEGPSILRIQQVVRGDSAAYFCASSPPGRAGAETQYFGPGTRLLVL.

The rearrangement joins TRBV12-3 or TRBV12-4 to TRBJ1-2; D is possibly TRBD1 (6 bases). The CDR3 has 13 residues. V lost 0 bases and J 8 bases, leaving 10 bases between the germline ends. CDR3 region: CASSLARGLGYTF. The DNA of the CDR3 is TGTGCCAGCAGTTTAGCCAGGGGCTTAGGCTACACCTTC.

The genes are TRBV30 and TRBJ1-5, with D perhaps TRBD1 (5 bases). This CDR3 comprises 15 residues. Trimming pared 2 bases from V and 2 bases from J, leaving 13 bases between. CDR1 and CDR2 from the germline V gene are GTSNPN and SVGIG (reference sequence). Here the CDR3 reads CAWSMGPGGNQPQHF. DNA of the CDR3: TGTGCCTGGAGTATGGGGCCGGGGGGCAATCAGCCCCAGCATTTT.

Here the CDR3 DNA reads TGTGCCAGCAGCTTGGTAGGGAGGGGGAACACCGGGGAGCTGTTTTTT. It codes for CASSLVGRGNTGELFF. J is TRBJ2-2 and V is TRBV5-6; TRBD2 matches 7 bases. In germline, CDR1 is SGHDT, CDR2 YYEEEE. This CDR3 region has 16 residues. Losses at the gene ends were 0 bases for V and 1 base for J; bases not matched to a gene: 3.

Here the CDR3 reads CASSQQDWTALRFYEQFF. The CDR3 DNA reads as TGTGCCAGCAGCCAACAAGACTGGACAGCACTTAGGTTTTATGAGCAGTTCTTC. The rearrangement joins TRBV3-1 (or the pseudogene TRBV3-2) to TRBJ2-1; a possible D gene is TRBD1 (6 bases). Germline assignment: CDR1 LGHDT and CDR2 YNNKEL (reference sequence). V dropped 2 bases and J dropped 8 bases, with 25 bases sitting between them. This CDR3 is built from 18 residues.

The V call is TRBV25-1, the J call TRBJ2-7; tentative D call: TRBD1 (5 bases). Trimming took off 8 bases at V and 2 bases at J, with 13 bases between the two ends. Germline values: CDR1 MGHDK, CDR2 SYGVNS. The CDR3 is made up of 13 amino acids. CDR3 DNA sequence: TGTGCCAGCGGGCAGGGCCGCCCCTACGAGCAGTACTTC. Protein sequence: CASGQGRPYEQYF.

The V call is TRBV4-1, the J call TRBJ2-5; unclear D gene. Trimming cost V 1 base and J 7 bases, with 13 bases left between them. The CDR3 totals 14 residues. From germline, CDR1 is MGHRA and CDR2 YSYEKL. As DNA, the CDR3 is TGCGCCAGCAGCCAAGGTCCCCCAACTGGGACCCAGTACTTC. Its protein is CASSQGPPTGTQYF.